Below are 30 T cell receptor beta chains sequenced from a single sample in a study of OX40 agonist ivuxolimab in advanced cancers. The assay was immunoSEQ multiplex PCR, and TCRdb's table has in-frame clones only and misses some. The table lists about 73,000 clones, about 90% of them singletons. Here the sequenced sample was CD4+ or CD8+ T cells sorted from blood, taken in a trial of the OX40 agonist ivuxolimab. All receptors derive from an adult with an advanced solid tumor such as melanoma, head and neck, liver or kidney cancer.

V is TRBV28 and J is TRBJ2-4; TRBD2 matches at 10 bases. Per the germline V gene, CDR1 is MDHEN and CDR2 is SYDVKM. The CDR3 has 17 residues. Unmatched junction bases numbered 9, after V lost 7 bases and J lost 0 bases. The CDR3 DNA follows: TGTGCCAGCACCCCTAGCGGGAGACAGATAGCCAAAAACATTCAGTACTTC. It specifies CASTPSGRQIAKNIQYF.

This clone is a singleton in its sample. The gene calls are TRBV6-6 and TRBJ2-5; perhaps TRBD2 as D (5 bases). The CDR3 loop spans 14 amino acids. The ends were cut back, 2 bases at V and 5 bases at J, with 12 bases in the middle. Germline V gene lookup returns CDR1 MNHNY and CDR2 SVGAGI (reference sequence). The CDR3 DNA reads TGTGCCAGCAGTTACGGCGGGCGTGCGGAGACCCAGTACTTC. Translating it yields CASSYGGRAETQYF.

The chain employs TRBV5-1 and TRBJ2-5; 8 bases align to TRBD2. The ends lost 1 base at V and 1 base at J; junction bases unmatched: 15. The germline gives CDR1 SGHRS, CDR2 YFSETQ. CDR3 length: 19 amino acids. Here the CDR3 reads CASSLNPGAGGRTQETQYF. The CDR3 DNA is TGCGCCAGCAGCTTGAACCCCGGGGCGGGAGGCAGGACCCAAGAGACCCAGTACTTC.

The rearrangement links TRBV30 to TRBJ1-1; D is possibly TRBD1 (5 bases). The germline V gene has CDR1 GTSNPN and CDR2 SVGIG (reference sequence). The CDR3 totals 15 residues. Trimming left V 2 bases short and J 1 base short, with 14 bases between. The CDR3 nucleotides are TGTGCCTGGAGTCCGGGGGGAATAGGGAACACTGAAGCTTTCTTT. Translating it yields CAWSPGGIGNTEAFF.

The rearrangement uses TRBV19 and TRBJ2-1; 14 positions agree with TRBD2. Trimming removed 7 bases from V and 9 bases from J; junction bases left unmatched: 8. Germline CDR1 reads LNHDA; CDR2 reads SQIVND (reference sequence). This CDR3 region has 15 residues. DNA of the CDR3: TGTGCCAGTATCGCCGGGACTAGCGGGAGTTTTGAGCAGTTCTTC. Encoded protein: CASIAGTSGSFEQFF.

This rearrangement joins TRBV18 to TRBJ2-6; D remains unclear. Trimming removed 1 base at V and 2 bases at J, with 9 bases between. Looked up from germline, CDR1 is KGHSH and CDR2 is LQKENI. This CDR3 region has 16 residues. As DNA, the CDR3 is TGTGCCAGCTCACCACTTTTGGCGCCTGGGGCCAACGTCCTGACTTTC. Its translation: CASSPLLAPGANVLTF.

This clone has only a few counts. V gene TRBV11-3 combines with J gene TRBJ2-7, with D unclear. The CDR3 has 14 residues. V lost 5 bases, J lost 0 bases, and 11 bases lay in between. Germline CDR1 is SGHNT and CDR2 is YENEEA. The DNA for the CDR3 is TGTGCCAGCAGCCCTGGACCCTACTCCTACGAGCAGTACTTC. Its protein is CASSPGPYSYEQYF.

V gene TRBV27 combines with J gene TRBJ2-3; D ambiguous. This CDR3 has 16 amino acids. V gave up 5 bases and J gave up 0 bases, with 15 bases separating them. CDR1 is MNHEY and CDR2 is SMNVEV in the germline V gene (reference sequence). The CDR3: CASSLLRLGSTDTQYF. The CDR3 DNA is TGTGCCAGCAGTCTCCTCCGGCTCGGGAGCACAGATACGCAGTATTTT.

CDR3 coding DNA: TGTGCCTGGAGTCCATCGAACACAGATACGCAGTATTTT. It encodes CAWSPSNTDTQYF. The J gene is TRBJ2-3, the V gene TRBV30; no clear D gene. Germline lookup yields CDR1 GTSNPN and CDR2 SVGIG (reference sequence). Between the trimmed V and J ends, which lost 2 bases and 2 bases, there was a span of 8 bases. CDR3 length: 13 residues.

This clone was picked up a small number of times. V usage is TRBV10-2 and J usage is TRBJ2-7; 8 bases match TRBD2. V lost 2 bases, J lost 9 bases, and 9 bases stayed unmatched. The CDR3 spans 14 residues. Germline V lookup: CDR1 WSHSY, CDR2 SAAADI. The CDR3 region is CASSEPVDGRAQYF. The CDR3 DNA follows: TGCGCCAGCAGTGAGCCAGTTGACGGGAGGGCGCAGTACTTC.

This clone turned up a few times. The genes are TRBV2 and TRBJ2-7; D may be TRBD1 or TRBD2 (5 bases each). Germline V lookup: CDR1 SNHLY, CDR2 FYNNEI. Trimming pared 6 bases from V and 2 bases from J, leaving 14 bases between. The CDR3 totals 14 residues. The CDR3 DNA sequence: TGTGCCAGCAGGAGGGGCGGTGGGACCTACGAGCAGTACTTC. It encodes CASRRGGGTYEQYF.

The CDR3: CASSRSTGEHGYTF. Here the CDR3 DNA reads TGTGCCAGCAGCCGGTCAACAGGGGAGCATGGCTACACCTTC. The rearrangement uses TRBV28 and TRBJ1-2, with 7 bases aligning to TRBD1. Germline trimming cut 6 bases from V and 6 bases from J; bases unmatched to any gene: 10. Germline assignment: CDR1 MDHEN and CDR2 SYDVKM. CDR3 size: 14 residues.

This clone was seen a handful of times. The rearrangement uses TRBV19 and TRBJ1-3, with D possibly being TRBD1 (5 bases). V lost 6 bases to trimming and J lost 0 bases, with 6 bases between them. CDR3 size: 13 residues. Per the germline V gene, CDR1 is LNHDA and CDR2 is SQIVND (reference sequence). The CDR3 DNA follows: TGTGCCAGTAGGGGACTCTCTGGAAACACCATATATTTT. Its protein is CASRGLSGNTIYF.

The chain employs TRBV2 and TRBJ1-2; the match to TRBD1 covers 7 bases. This CDR3 has 13 residues. The ends lost 10 bases at V and 2 bases at J; junction bases unmatched: 7. CDR1 and CDR2 from the germline V gene are SNHLY and FYNNEI. CDR3 sequence (DNA): TGTGCCATCTCAGACAGGGCAAACTATGGCTACACCTTC. This encodes CAISDRANYGYTF. Together with reference TRBV2 and TRBJ1-2, the CDR3 gives the full variable domain: EPEVTQTPSHQVTQMGQEVILRCVPISNHLYFYWYRQILGQKVEFLVSFYNNEISEKSEIFDDQFSVERPDGSNFTLKIRSTKLEDSAMYFCAISDRANYGYTFGSGTRLTVV.

The CDR3 nucleotides read TGTGCCAGCAGCGTAAGCCCTTGGGGACCGAACAATGAGCAGTTCTTC. Encoded protein: CASSVSPWGPNNEQFF. The V call is TRBV9, the J call TRBJ2-1; D is possibly TRBD1 or TRBD2 (5 bases each). CDR1 is SGDLS, CDR2 YYNGEE, per germline. The CDR3 contains 16 residues. With 1 base removed from V and 5 bases from J, the gap between germline ends came to 16 bases.

The chain recombines TRBV29-1 with TRBJ2-1; 10 nucleotides align to TRBD2. Germline CDR1 is SQVTM and CDR2 is ANQGSEA. CDR3 length equals 13 residues. The J segment lost 4 bases and the V segment lost 3 bases, leaving 0 bases of the junction unmatched. CDR3 sequence reads: CSVEGLAYNEQFF. The CDR3 DNA follows: TGCAGCGTTGAGGGACTAGCGTACAATGAGCAGTTCTTC.

In DNA form, the CDR3 reads TGTGCCAGTAGGACATCTTCTGGGGCCAACGTCCTGACTTTC. It specifies CASRTSSGANVLTF. The chain carries TRBV19 and TRBJ2-6, with D unresolved. The CDR3 totals 14 residues. V lost 6 bases to trimming and J lost 1 base, with 7 bases between them. The germline V gene has CDR1 LNHDA and CDR2 SQIVND (reference sequence).

This chain links TRBV5-8 with TRBJ1-4, with D hard to call. The length of the CDR3 is 16 residues. With 3 bases removed from V and 7 bases from J, the gap between germline ends came to 19 bases. Germline V gives CDR1 SGHTS, CDR2 YDEGEE. CDR3 nucleotide sequence: TGTGCCAGCAGCTCCGATCGAGCGGGGTGGATTGAAAAACTGTTTTTT. This codes for CASSSDRAGWIEKLFF.

The chain links TRBV27 to TRBJ2-5; D is perhaps TRBD2 (6 bases). Trimming took 5 bases from V and 7 from J, leaving 14 bases between them. Germline assignment: CDR1 MNHEY and CDR2 SMNVEV (reference sequence). The CDR3 length is 13 residues. The CDR3 sequence is CASSVDYSGTQYF. CDR3 DNA sequence: TGTGCCAGCAGTGTGGACTACTCGGGGACCCAGTACTTC.

The chain joins TRBV2 to TRBJ1-3; 8 nucleotides align to TRBD1. Germline V lookup: CDR1 SNHLY, CDR2 FYNNEI. The CDR3 contains 13 residues. V lost 3 bases and J lost 7; bases outside the gene matches: 2. This CDR3 is CASSDWTGNTIYF. Here the CDR3 DNA reads TGTGCCAGCAGTGACTGGACAGGGAACACCATATATTTT.

In its sample, this clone was seen once. The V and J genes are TRBV5-1 and TRBJ2-2; 9 positions match TRBD2. V lost 0 bases and J lost 5; bases outside the gene matches: 14. This CDR3 has 19 amino acids. Looked up from germline, CDR1 is SGHRS and CDR2 is YFSETQ. The CDR3 coding sequence is TGCGCCAGCAGCTTGGTGTGGTCGTCCGGGACTAGCCTTACCGGGGAGCTGTTTTTT. Translation gives CASSLVWSSGTSLTGELFF.

The V call is TRBV5-6, the J call TRBJ2-1, with TRBD2 identical over 9 bases. After removal of 3 bases from V and 2 bases from J, the junction contained 6 bases not matched to a gene. The CDR3 runs 16 residues. CDR1 is SGHDT, CDR2 YYEEEE, per germline. The CDR3 here is CASSWGSGSPYNEQFF. DNA for the CDR3: TGTGCCAGCAGCTGGGGTAGCGGGAGCCCCTACAATGAGCAGTTCTTC.

The chain uses TRBV12-5 and TRBJ2-1, with TRBD2 identical over 11 bases. Germline loops: CDR1 LGHNT, CDR2 FRNRAP. The V and J ends lost 3 bases and 9 bases, in that order; junction bases with no gene match: 13. CDR3 size: 17 residues. CDR3 sequence (DNA): TGTGCTAGTGGTTTAGCGACTAGCGGGATTCCCCGTGGTGAGCAGTTCTTC. Its translation: CASGLATSGIPRGEQFF.

J is TRBJ1-6 and V is TRBV19; D perhaps matches TRBD1 (5 bases). From germline, CDR1 is LNHDA and CDR2 SQIVND (reference sequence). The CDR3 extends over 14 amino acids. The germline V and J ends were trimmed by 5 bases and 10 bases, with 15 bases remaining between them. CDR3 in DNA: TGTGCCAGTAGTGCGGGCAGGGTAGGATCACCCCTCCACTTT. This codes for CASSAGRVGSPLHF.

V and J are TRBV19 and TRBJ2-3; 8 nucleotides agree with TRBD2. Per the germline V gene, CDR1 is LNHDA and CDR2 is SQIVND (reference sequence). This CDR3 comprises 16 residues. With 6 bases clipped from V and 4 bases from J, the junction kept 12 bases outside the gene matches. The DNA of the CDR3 is TGTGCCAGTAGCTCCCGAAGCGGGAGCTGGGCAGATACGCAGTATTTT. It specifies CASSSRSGSWADTQYF. The full variable domain, with the rest looked up from reference TRBV19 and TRBJ2-3, is DGGITQSPKYLFRKEGQNVTLSCEQNLNHDAMYWYRQDPGQGLRLIYYSQIVNDFQKGDIAEGYSVSREKKESFPLTVTSAQKNPTAFYLCASSSRSGSWADTQYFGPGTRLTVL.

This sequence joins TRBV29-1 and TRBJ2-3, with 13 bases that match TRBD2. With 5 bases clipped from V and 4 bases from J, the junction kept 9 bases outside the gene matches. This CDR3 region has 16 residues. Per the germline V gene, CDR1 is SQVTM and CDR2 is ANQGSEA. In nucleotides, the CDR3 is TGCAGCGTTTCCGGGACTAGCGGGAATAGGGCAGATACGCAGTATTTT. Translating gives CSVSGTSGNRADTQYF.

The chain joins TRBV7-8 to TRBJ1-1, with TRBD1 as a possible D gene (6 bases). The germline CDR1 and CDR2 sequences are SGHVS and FQNEAQ. The CDR3 is 19 amino acids. V was cut by 5 bases and J by 7 bases, with 32 bases left in between. Here the CDR3 DNA reads TGTGCCAGCAGCCGCATCGTAGTAGTGGAGACAGGCGGTTTCGTTGAAGCTTTCTTT. Translated: CASSRIVVVETGGFVEAFF.

J is TRBJ1-2 and V is TRBV7-9; 8 bases agree with TRBD1. CDR1 and CDR2 from the germline V gene are SEHNR and FQNEAQ (reference sequence). The CDR3 loop spans 14 amino acids. Trimming removed 2 bases from V and 3 bases from J; junction bases left unmatched: 2. The CDR3 sequence: CASSLHRGDYGYTF. The CDR3 region has the DNA TGTGCCAGCAGCTTACACAGGGGGGACTATGGCTACACCTTC.

The chain recombines TRBV5-4 with TRBJ2-7; no reliable D call. Trimming took off 2 bases at V and 6 bases at J, with 12 bases between the two ends. This CDR3 region has 13 residues. The germline V gene encodes CDR1 SGHNT and CDR2 YYREEE (reference sequence). The CDR3 loop is CASSFTNLAEQYF. In nucleotides, the CDR3 is TGTGCCAGCAGCTTCACCAATTTGGCCGAGCAGTACTTC.

V is TRBV30 and J is TRBJ2-1; 7 bases agree with TRBD2. CDR1 and CDR2 from the germline V gene are GTSNPN and SVGIG (reference sequence). The J segment lost 2 bases and the V segment lost 0 bases, leaving 4 bases of the junction unmatched. CDR3 length: 15 residues. The CDR3, as DNA: TGTGCCTGGAGTGTATCTAGCGGACCCTACAATGAGCAGTTCTTC. The encoded protein is CAWSVSSGPYNEQFF.